This T cell receptor (beta chain) is from a study of T cells in Graves' hyperthyroidism and ophthalmopathy. The definition of stable Graves' hyperthyroidism was no ophthalmopathy progression within 18 months. Researchers barred patients who had uncontrolled infection, other autoimmune disease, pregnancy or lactation. Points on this clonotype: Antigen specificity is unknown. One end of the junction does not line up with germline, which may come from a read error.

Germline values: CDR1 LGHNT, CDR2 FRNRAP. CDR3 length: 19 amino acids. Whole-study results and caveats: Appearing also in blood were most of the thyroid clonotypes expanded above 0.001. Researchers report that a 13 V-J model separated ophthalmopathy from stable hyperthyroidism.

Amplification of TCR beta CDR3 regions used RNA as the template. A first-round RT-PCR of the TCR CDR3 used the HTBI primer set. Each CDR3 protein is one row after TCRdb ran MiXCR on the multiplex PCR reads. The sample gives 500,000 to 750,000 distinct CDR3 sequences, 35% to 55% of which show up once; about 8.3% is in the top ten. The sample comprised peripheral blood or thyroid tissue (not recorded which). This TCR was sampled from a woman aged 18-30 years with Graves' hyperthyroidism. V is TRBV12-5 and J is TRBJ2-6; D may correspond to TRBD1 or TRBD2 (6 bases each). CDR3 coding DNA: TGTGCTAGTGGTTTGAAGCGGGCGGACAGTCCCTCTGGGGCCAACGCCCTGACTTTC. Translating gives CASGLKRADSPSGANALTF.